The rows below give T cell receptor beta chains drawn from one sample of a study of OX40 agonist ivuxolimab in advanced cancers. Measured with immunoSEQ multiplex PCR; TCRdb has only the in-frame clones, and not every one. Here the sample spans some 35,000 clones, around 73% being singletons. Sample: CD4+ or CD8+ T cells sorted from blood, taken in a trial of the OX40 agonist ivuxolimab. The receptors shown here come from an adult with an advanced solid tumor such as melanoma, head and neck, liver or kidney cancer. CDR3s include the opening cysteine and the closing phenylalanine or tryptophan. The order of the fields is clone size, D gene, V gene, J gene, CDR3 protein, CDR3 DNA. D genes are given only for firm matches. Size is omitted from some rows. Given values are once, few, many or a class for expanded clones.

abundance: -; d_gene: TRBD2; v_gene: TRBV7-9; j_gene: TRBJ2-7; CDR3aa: CASSSQGSGSYEQYF; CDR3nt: TGTGCCAGCAGCTCCCAGGGTAGCGGGAGCTACGAGCAGTACTTC
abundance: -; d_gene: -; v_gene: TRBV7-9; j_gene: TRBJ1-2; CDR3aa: CASSLGTRVYTF; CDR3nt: TGTGCCAGCAGCTTAGGTACCAGGGTTTACACCTTC
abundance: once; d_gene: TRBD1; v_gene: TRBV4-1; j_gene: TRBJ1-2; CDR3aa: CASTPGQSNYGYTF; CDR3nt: TGCGCCAGCACACCGGGACAGAGTAACTATGGCTACACCTTC
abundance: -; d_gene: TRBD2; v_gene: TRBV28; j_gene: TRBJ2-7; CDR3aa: CASSVGTSYEQYF; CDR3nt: TGTGCCAGCAGTGTTGGGACTAGCTACGAGCAGTACTTC
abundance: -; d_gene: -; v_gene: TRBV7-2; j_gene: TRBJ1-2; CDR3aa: CASSPGSSPNYGYTF; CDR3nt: TGTGCCAGCAGCCCAGGAAGTTCCCCTAACTATGGCTACACCTTC
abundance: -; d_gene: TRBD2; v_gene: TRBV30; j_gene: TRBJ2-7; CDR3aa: CAWRASGFFGAFEQYF; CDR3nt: TGTGCCTGGAGGGCTAGCGGATTCTTTGGGGCCTTCGAGCAGTACTTC
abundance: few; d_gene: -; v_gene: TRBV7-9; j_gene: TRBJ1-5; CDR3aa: CASSLGGADQPQHF; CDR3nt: TGTGCCAGCAGCTTGGGAGGGGCAGATCAGCCCCAGCATTTT
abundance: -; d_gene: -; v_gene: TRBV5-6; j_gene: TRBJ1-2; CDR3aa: CASSLEVARGYTF; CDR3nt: TGTGCCAGCAGCTTGGAGGTGGCGCGGGGCTACACCTTC
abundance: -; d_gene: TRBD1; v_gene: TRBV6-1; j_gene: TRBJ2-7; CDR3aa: CASHERGQGNEQYF; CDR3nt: TGTGCCAGCCATGAAAGGGGACAGGGTAACGAGCAGTACTTC
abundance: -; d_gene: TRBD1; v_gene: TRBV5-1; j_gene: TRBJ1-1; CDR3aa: CASSYSGTGGRGTEAFF; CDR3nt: TGCGCCAGCAGCTACTCCGGGACAGGGGGCCGGGGCACTGAAGCTTTCTTT
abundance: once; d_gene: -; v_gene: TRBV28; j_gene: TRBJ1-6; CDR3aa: CASSPRSYSPLHF; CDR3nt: TGTGCCAGCAGCCCTAGGTCCTATTCACCCCTCCACTTT
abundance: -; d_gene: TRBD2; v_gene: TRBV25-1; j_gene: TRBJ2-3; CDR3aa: CASSDSGSGTDTQYF; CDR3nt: TGTGCCAGCAGTGATAGCGGGAGTGGCACAGATACGCAGTATTTT
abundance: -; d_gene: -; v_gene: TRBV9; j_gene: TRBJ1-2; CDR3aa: CASSPQASGSYGYTF; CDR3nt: TGTGCCAGCAGCCCCCAGGCTTCCGGAAGCTATGGCTACACCTTC
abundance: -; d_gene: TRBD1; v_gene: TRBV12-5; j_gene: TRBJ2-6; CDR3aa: CASGPRGLGANVLTF; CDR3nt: TGTGCTAGTGGTCCCAGGGGGCTTGGGGCCAACGTCCTGACTTTC
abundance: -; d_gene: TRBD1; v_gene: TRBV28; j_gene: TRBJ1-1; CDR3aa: CASSIPSTGGRTEAFF; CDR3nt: TGTGCCAGCAGTATACCGTCGACAGGGGGCCGCACTGAAGCTTTCTTT
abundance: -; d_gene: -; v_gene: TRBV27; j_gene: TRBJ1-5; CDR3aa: CASSPQGGQPQHF; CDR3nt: TGTGCCAGCAGTCCACAGGGCGGTCAGCCCCAGCATTTT
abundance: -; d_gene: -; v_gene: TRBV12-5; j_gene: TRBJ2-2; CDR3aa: CASGAGTSTTGELFF; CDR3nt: TGTGCTAGTGGTGCCGGGACATCAACGACCGGGGAGCTGTTTTTT
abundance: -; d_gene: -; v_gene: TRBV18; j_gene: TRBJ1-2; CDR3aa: CASSPPAGNLNGYTF; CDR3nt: TGTGCCAGCTCACCACCGGCAGGGAACCTTAATGGCTACACCTTC
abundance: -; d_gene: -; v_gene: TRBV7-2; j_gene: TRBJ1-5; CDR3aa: CASSSLGGNQPQHF; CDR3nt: TGTGCCAGCAGTTCCCTTGGGGGCAATCAGCCCCAGCATTTT
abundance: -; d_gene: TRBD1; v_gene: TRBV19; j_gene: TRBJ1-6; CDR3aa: CASSLGQGGNSPLHF; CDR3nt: TGTGCCAGTAGTCTGGGACAGGGAGGAAATTCACCCCTCCACTTT
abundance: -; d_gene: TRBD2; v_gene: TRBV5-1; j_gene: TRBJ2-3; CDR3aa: CASSWTSGRGADTQYF; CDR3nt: TGCGCCAGCAGCTGGACTAGCGGGAGGGGGGCAGATACGCAGTATTTT
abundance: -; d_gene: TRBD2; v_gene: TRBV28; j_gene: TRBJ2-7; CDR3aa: CASTSFLAGGGEQYF; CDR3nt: TGTGCCAGCACCTCCTTTCTAGCGGGAGGGGGAGAGCAGTACTTC
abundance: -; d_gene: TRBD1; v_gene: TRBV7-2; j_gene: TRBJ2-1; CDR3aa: CASSFRTGYNEQFF; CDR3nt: TGTGCCAGCAGCTTCCGGACAGGCTACAATGAGCAGTTCTTC
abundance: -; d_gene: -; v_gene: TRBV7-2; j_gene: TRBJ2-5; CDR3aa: CASSQDQETQYF; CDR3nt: TGCGCCAGCAGCCAAGATCAAGAGACCCAGTACTTC
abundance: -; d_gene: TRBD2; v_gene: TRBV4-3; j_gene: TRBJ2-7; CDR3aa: CASSQGASGRRYEQYF; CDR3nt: TGCGCCAGCAGCCAAGGAGCTAGCGGGAGGCGCTACGAGCAGTACTTC
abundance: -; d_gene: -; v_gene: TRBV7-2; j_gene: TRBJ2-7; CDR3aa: CASSLGGHSYEQYF; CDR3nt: TGTGCCAGCAGCTTAGGCGGGCACTCCTACGAGCAGTACTTC
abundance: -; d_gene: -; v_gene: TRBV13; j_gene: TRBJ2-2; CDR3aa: CASSSPVAGTGELFF; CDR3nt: TGTGCCAGCAGCTCCCCCGTAGCAGGCACCGGGGAGCTGTTTTTT
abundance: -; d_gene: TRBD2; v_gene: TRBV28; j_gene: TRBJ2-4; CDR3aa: CASSVGSGSVSIQYF; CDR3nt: TGTGCCAGCAGTGTGGGTAGCGGGAGTGTAAGCATTCAGTACTTC
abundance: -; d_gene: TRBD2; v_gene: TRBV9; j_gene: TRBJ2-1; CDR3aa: CASSVSGIAGLLEQFF; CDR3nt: TGTGCCAGCAGCGTAAGTGGGATAGCGGGATTACTTGAGCAGTTCTTC
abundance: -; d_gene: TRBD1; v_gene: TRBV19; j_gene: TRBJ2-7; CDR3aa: CASSFGTGGTYEQYF; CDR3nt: TGTGCCAGTAGTTTCGGGACAGGAGGGACCTACGAGCAGTACTTC
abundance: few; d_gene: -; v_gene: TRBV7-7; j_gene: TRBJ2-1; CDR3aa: CASSLGPAAESKGYNEQFF; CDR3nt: TGTGCCAGCAGCTTAGGTCCTGCGGCAGAATCTAAAGGTTACAATGAGCAGTTCTTC
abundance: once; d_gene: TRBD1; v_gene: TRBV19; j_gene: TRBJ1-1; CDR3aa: CASSFGTVNTEAFF; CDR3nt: TGTGCCAGTAGTTTTGGGACAGTTAACACTGAAGCTTTCTTT
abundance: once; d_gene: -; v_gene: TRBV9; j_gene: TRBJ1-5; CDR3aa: CASSLGSNQPQHF; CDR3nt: TGTGCCAGCAGCCTAGGAAGCAATCAGCCCCAGCATTTT
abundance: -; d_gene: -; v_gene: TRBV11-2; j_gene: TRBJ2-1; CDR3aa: CASSFQSDNEQFF; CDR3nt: TGTGCCAGCAGCTTCCAATCGGACAATGAGCAGTTCTTC
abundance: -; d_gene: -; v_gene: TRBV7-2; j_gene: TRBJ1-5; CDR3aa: CASSLYNQPQHF; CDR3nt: TGTGCCAGCAGCCTCTACAATCAGCCCCAGCATTTT
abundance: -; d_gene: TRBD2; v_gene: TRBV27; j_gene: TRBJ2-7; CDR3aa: CASKAGTSSYEQYF; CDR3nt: TGTGCCAGCAAGGCCGGGACTAGCTCCTACGAGCAGTACTTC
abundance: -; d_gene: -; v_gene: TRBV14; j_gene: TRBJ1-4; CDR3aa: CASSQGGNRREKLFF; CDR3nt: TGTGCCAGCAGCCAAGGGGGGAATCGGAGGGAAAAACTGTTTTTT
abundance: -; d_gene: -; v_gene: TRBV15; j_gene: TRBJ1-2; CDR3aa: CATSRAVGGDGYTF; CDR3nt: TGTGCCACCAGCAGGGCGGTGGGGGGCGATGGCTACACCTTC
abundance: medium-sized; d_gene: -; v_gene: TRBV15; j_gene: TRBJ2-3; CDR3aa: CATSSLDSSDTQYF; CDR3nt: TGTGCCACCAGCTCCCTCGACAGTTCAGATACGCAGTATTTT
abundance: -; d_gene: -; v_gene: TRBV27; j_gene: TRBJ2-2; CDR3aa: CASRSLLVDTGELFF; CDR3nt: TGTGCCAGCAGAAGCCTACTAGTGGACACCGGGGAGCTGTTTTTT
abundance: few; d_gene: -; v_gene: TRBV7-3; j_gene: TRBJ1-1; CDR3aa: CASSLGQGNTEAFF; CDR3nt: TGTGCCAGCAGCTTAGGTCAGGGGAACACTGAAGCTTTCTTT
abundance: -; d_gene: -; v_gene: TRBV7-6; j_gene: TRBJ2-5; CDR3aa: CASSSNLQETQYF; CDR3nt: TGTGCCAGCAGCTCGAATTTACAAGAGACCCAGTACTTC
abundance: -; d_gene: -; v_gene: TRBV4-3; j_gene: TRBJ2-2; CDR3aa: CASSQAVGGRGGELFF; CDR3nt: TGCGCCAGCAGCCAAGCGGTGGGGGGGCGCGGCGGGGAGCTGTTTTTT
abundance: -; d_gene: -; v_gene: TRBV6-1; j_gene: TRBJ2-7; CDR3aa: CASSGQEPGLPTYEQYF; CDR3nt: TGTGCCAGCAGTGGACAGGAGCCGGGACTACCCACCTACGAGCAGTACTTC
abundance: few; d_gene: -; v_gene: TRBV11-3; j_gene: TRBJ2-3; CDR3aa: CASSSRAGRDTQYF; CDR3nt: TGTGCCAGCAGCTCCAGGGCAGGAAGAGATACGCAGTATTTT
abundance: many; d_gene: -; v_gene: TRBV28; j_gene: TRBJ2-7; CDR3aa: CASNQPGVGGYEQYF; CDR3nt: TGTGCCAGCAACCAACCCGGGGTCGGGGGATACGAGCAGTACTTC
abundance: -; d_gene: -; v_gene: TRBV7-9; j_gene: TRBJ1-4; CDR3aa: CASSSRTANNEKLFF; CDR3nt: TGTGCCAGCAGCTCAAGGACAGCCAATAATGAAAAACTGTTTTTT
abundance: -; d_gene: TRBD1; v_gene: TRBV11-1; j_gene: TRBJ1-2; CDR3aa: CASSLGTGAVGYTF; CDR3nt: TGTGCCAGCAGCTTGGGTACAGGGGCTGTGGGCTACACCTTC
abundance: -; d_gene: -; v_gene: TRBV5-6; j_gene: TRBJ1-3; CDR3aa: CASTRKSSGNTIYF; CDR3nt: TGTGCCAGCACTCGGAAGAGCTCTGGAAACACCATATATTTT
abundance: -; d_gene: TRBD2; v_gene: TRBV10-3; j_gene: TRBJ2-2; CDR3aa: CAISEVAGGTGELFF; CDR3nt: TGTGCCATCAGTGAGGTGGCGGGAGGAACGGGGGAGCTGTTTTTT
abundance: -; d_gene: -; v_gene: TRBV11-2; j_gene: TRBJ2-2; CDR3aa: CASSSQHTGELFF; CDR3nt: TGTGCCAGCAGCTCACAGCACACCGGGGAGCTGTTTTTT
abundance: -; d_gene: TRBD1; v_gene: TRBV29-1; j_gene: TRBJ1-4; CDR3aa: CSVGQGEKLFF; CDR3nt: TGCAGCGTCGGACAGGGTGAAAAACTGTTTTTT
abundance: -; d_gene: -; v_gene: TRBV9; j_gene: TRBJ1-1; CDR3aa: CASSVVSGTEAFF; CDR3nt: TGTGCCAGCAGCGTAGTCAGTGGGACTGAAGCTTTCTTT
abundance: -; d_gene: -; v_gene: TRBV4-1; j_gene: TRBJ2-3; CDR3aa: CASSLRLQGPSTDTQYF; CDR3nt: TGCGCCAGCAGCCTACGTCTTCAGGGACCTAGCACAGATACGCAGTATTTT
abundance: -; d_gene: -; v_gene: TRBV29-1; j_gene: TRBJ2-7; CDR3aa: CSVELTDSSYEQYF; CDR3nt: TGCAGCGTTGAACTGACAGATAGCTCCTACGAGCAGTACTTC